The 3 T cell receptor beta chains in this list originate from one sample, sequenced in a study of beta chain features in type 1 diabetes. What was sequenced were expressed TCRB transcripts, since all of the isolated RNA had been reverse transcribed. TCRdb keeps only in-frame clones here, not all; method: immunoSEQ multiplex PCR. This sample has a few hundred thousand clones; 10% to 15% occur once, and the top ten carry around 0.02%. Sequencing was carried out using naive CD4+ T cells from blood. Receptor source: a man between 18 and 29 years old in good health.

V is TRBV27 and J is TRBJ1-2, with 7 bases lining up with TRBD1. With 4 bases clipped from V and 5 bases from J, the junction kept 7 bases outside the gene matches. The CDR3 totals 14 residues. CDR1 and CDR2 from the germline V gene are MNHEY and SMNVEV (reference sequence). As DNA, the CDR3 is TGTGCCAGCAGTTCTTTACAGGGGAGGTATGGCTACACCTTC. It yields the protein CASSSLQGRYGYTF.

This clone was recorded at least ten times. V gene TRBV29-1 combines with J gene TRBJ1-1; tentatively, D is TRBD1 (6 bases). Germline V gene sequence: CDR1 SQVTM, CDR2 ANQGSEA. This CDR3 is built from 12 residues. V was trimmed by 4 bases and J by 1 base, leaving 7 bases between them. CDR3 DNA: TGCAGCGTTGTACAGGGGAACACTGAAGCTTTCTTT. Amino acids: CSVVQGNTEAFF.

The chain employs TRBV28 and TRBJ2-3; no clear D. V was shortened by 3 bases and J by 4 bases, with 17 bases between the two germline ends. The CDR3 runs 16 residues. In germline, CDR1 is MDHEN, CDR2 SYDVKM. The CDR3 spells CASSFYAPNRPDTQYF. The CDR3 nucleotides are TGTGCCAGCAGTTTCTATGCCCCAAACAGACCAGATACGCAGTATTTT.